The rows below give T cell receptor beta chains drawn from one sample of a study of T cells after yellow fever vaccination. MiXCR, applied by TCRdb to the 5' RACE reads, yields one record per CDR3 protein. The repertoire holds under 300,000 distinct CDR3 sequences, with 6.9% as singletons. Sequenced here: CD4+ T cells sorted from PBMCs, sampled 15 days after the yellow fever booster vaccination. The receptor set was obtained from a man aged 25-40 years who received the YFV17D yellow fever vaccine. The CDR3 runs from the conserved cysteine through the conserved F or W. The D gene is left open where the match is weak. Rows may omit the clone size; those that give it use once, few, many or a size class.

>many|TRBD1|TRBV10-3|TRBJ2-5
CATGKETQYF
TGTGCGACAGGGAAAGAGACCCAGTACTTC
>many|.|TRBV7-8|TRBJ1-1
CASSFRRVNEAFF
TGTGCCAGCAGCTTCCGGCGAGTCAATGAAGCTTTCTTT
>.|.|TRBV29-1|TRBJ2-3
CSAHQPLDTQNF
TGCAGCGCCCACCAACCCCTAGATACGCAGAATTTT
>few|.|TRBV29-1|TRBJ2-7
CSVVGGPYEQYF
TGCAGCGTTGTCGGGGGGCCCTACGAGCAGTACTTC
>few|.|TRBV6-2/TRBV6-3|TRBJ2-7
CASSYSRTYEQYF
TGTGCCAGCAGTTACAGCAGGACCTACGAGCAGTACTTC
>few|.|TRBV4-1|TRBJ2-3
CASSSPGRRQTDTQYF
TGCGCCAGCAGCAGCCCGGGACGTAGACAGACAGATACGCAGTATTTT
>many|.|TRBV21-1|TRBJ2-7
CASSGVQGCYEQYF
TGTGCCAGCAGCGGGGTGCAGGGGTGCTACGAGCAGTACTTC
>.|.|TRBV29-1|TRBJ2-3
CSVPREARTSTDTQYF
TGCAGCGTTCCAAGGGAGGCACGAACTAGCACAGATACGCAGTATTTT
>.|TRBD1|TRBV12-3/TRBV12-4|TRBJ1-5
CASSLSPGGGSNQPQHF
TGTGCCAGCAGTCTGTCCCCAGGGGGCGGGAGCAATCAGCCCCAGCATTTT
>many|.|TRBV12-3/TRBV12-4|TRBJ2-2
CASAEVSTGELFF
TGTGCCAGCGCGGAGGTCTCAACCGGGGAGCTGTTTTTT
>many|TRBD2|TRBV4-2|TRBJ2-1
CASSQESGRSFYNEQFF
TGTGCCAGCAGCCAAGAAAGCGGGAGGTCCTTCTACAATGAGCAGTTCTTC
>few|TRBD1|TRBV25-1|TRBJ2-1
CASRRQGADNEQFF
TGTGCCAGCAGAAGACAGGGGGCGGACAATGAGCAGTTCTTC
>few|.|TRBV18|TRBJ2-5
CASSSGRDRKETQYF
TGTGCCAGCTCCTCGGGCCGCGACAGAAAAGAGACCCAGTACTTC
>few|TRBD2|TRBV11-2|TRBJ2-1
CASSLGAGVGPSSYNEQFF
TGTGCCAGCAGCTTAGGGGCGGGAGTGGGCCCTTCCTCCTACAATGAGCAGTTCTTC
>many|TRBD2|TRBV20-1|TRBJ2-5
CSARPGGRETQYF
TGCAGTGCCCGACCGGGAGGCCGAGAGACCCAGTACTTC
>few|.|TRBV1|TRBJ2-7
CTSSQGRGRESYEQYF
TGCACCAGCAGCCAAGGCCGCGGGCGGGAATCCTACGAGCAGTACTTC
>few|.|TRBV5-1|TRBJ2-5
CASSRTEETQYF
TGCGCCAGCAGCCGGACCGAAGAGACCCAGTACTTC
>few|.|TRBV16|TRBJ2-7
CASSQSGQIYEQYF
TGTGCCAGCAGCCAATCCGGACAGATTTACGAGCAGTACTTC
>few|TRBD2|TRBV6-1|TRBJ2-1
CASSRLGTSGSSEQFF
TGTGCCAGCAGCCGACTTGGGACTAGCGGGAGTTCCGAGCAGTTCTTC
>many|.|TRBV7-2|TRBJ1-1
CASSILGTEAFF
TGTGCCAGCAGCATCCTGGGGACTGAAGCTTTCTTT
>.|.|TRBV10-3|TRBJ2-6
CATHSGNSGANVLTF
TGTGCCACCCACTCGGGGAACTCTGGGGCCAACGTCCTGACTTTC
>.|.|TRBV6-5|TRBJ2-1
CASSYFGRREAGEQFF
TGTGCCAGCAGTTACTTCGGACGGAGGGAAGCGGGTGAGCAGTTCTTC
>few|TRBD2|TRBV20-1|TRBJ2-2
CSASTSGSVTGELFF
TGCAGTGCTTCCACTAGCGGGAGCGTCACCGGGGAGCTGTTTTTT
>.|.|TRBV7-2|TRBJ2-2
CASSSGLRTGELFF
TGTGCCAGCAGCTCGGGACTGAGGACCGGGGAGCTGTTTTTT
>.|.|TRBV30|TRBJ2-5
CAWSGNAKTQYF
TGTGCCTGGAGCGGAAACGCGAAGACCCAGTACTTC